The 7 T cell receptor beta chains presented below share a single source sample, sequenced in a study of CD4 T cells in relation to SARS-CoV-2 and coronaviruses. Antigen specificity for these receptors is unknown. Before the COVID-19 pandemic, during about 2010-2018, CD4+ T cells were taken from unexposed donors. The cells were cultured for around ten days before CD4+ T cells were isolated. Data came from immunoSEQ multiplex PCR; TCRdb stores just in-frame clones and leaves some out. Among roughly 24,000 clones listed, roughly 80% were seen once. The sequenced sample consisted of CD4+ T cells from PBMCs, cultured in vitro. These receptors came from a human donor in good health.

The rearrangement links TRBV28 to TRBJ1-4; 9 positions match TRBD1. CDR3 length equals 14 residues. Trimming cost V 9 bases and J 5 bases; bases outside gene matches: 7. Germline CDR1 is MDHEN and CDR2 is SYDVKM. The chain's CDR3 is CASRGTGFNEKLFF. Written as DNA, the CDR3 is TGTGCCAGTAGAGGGACAGGGTTCAATGAAAAACTGTTTTTT.

The CDR3, as DNA: TGTGCCACCCGAGGACTAGCGGGAGACCGATACTACGAGCAGTACTTC. Its protein product is CATRGLAGDRYYEQYF. The chain uses TRBV21-1 and TRBJ2-7; TRBD2, the table's D call, lacks a check against the DNA. TRBV21-1 corresponds to a pseudogene. The CDR3 has 16 amino acids.

The chain recombines TRBV11-3 with TRBJ2-5, with unresolved D. This CDR3 has 13 amino acids. Per germline, CDR1 SGHNT and CDR2 YENEEA. Trimming removed 5 bases from V and 1 base from J, with 8 bases in between. The CDR3 is CASSQPLQETQYF. CDR3 in DNA: TGTGCCAGCAGCCAACCCCTCCAAGAGACCCAGTACTTC.

The V and J genes are TRBV3-1 (or the pseudogene TRBV3-2) and TRBJ1-2, with D possibly TRBD1 on 6 matching bases. This CDR3 has 13 amino acids. Trimming left V 2 bases short and J 6 bases short, with 10 bases between. Germline CDR1 reads LGHDT; CDR2 reads YNNKEL (reference sequence). CDR3 nucleotide sequence: TGTGCCAGCAGCCAAACAGGGACGAATGGCTACACCTTC. This translates into CASSQTGTNGYTF.

The chain recombines TRBV7-9 with TRBJ2-3, with 9 bases that match TRBD2. The CDR3 loop spans 16 amino acids. The junction had 7 bases not matched to a gene; V was cut back by 4 bases and J by 2 bases. Per germline, CDR1 SEHNR and CDR2 FQNEAQ (reference sequence). The CDR3 protein is CASSSKSGRPTDTQYF. For the CDR3, the DNA is TGTGCCAGCAGCTCCAAGAGCGGGAGGCCCACAGATACGCAGTATTTT. Drawing the rest from reference TRBV7-9 and TRBJ2-3, the complete variable domain is DTGVSQNPRHKITKRGQNVTFRCDPISEHNRLYWYRQTLGQGPEFLTYFQNEAQLEKSRLLSDRFSAERPKGSFSTLEIQRTEQGDSAMYLCASSSKSGRPTDTQYFGPGTRLTVL.

This chain uses TRBV6-4 with TRBJ2-2; the match to TRBD2 covers 9 bases. Germline V lookup: CDR1 MRHNA, CDR2 SNTAGT. Germline trimming cut 2 bases from V and 0 bases from J; bases unmatched to any gene: 4. CDR3 length: 17 amino acids. CDR3 protein: CASSDGAGGPNTGELFF. DNA for the CDR3: TGTGCCAGCAGTGACGGTGCGGGAGGGCCGAACACCGGGGAGCTGTTTTTT.

This clone was found a few times. The chain employs TRBV7-9 and TRBJ2-7; 7 nucleotides align to TRBD1. Germline V gives CDR1 SEHNR, CDR2 FQNEAQ (reference sequence). J was trimmed by 5 bases and V by 5 bases; bases with no gene match: 9. The CDR3 is made up of 14 amino acids. CDR3 region: CASSRGGRGNEQYF. CDR3 DNA: TGTGCCAGCAGCAGAGGGGGCAGGGGTAACGAGCAGTACTTC. Full variable domain (missing parts from reference TRBV7-9 and TRBJ2-7): DTGVSQNPRHKITKRGQNVTFRCDPISEHNRLYWYRQTLGQGPEFLTYFQNEAQLEKSRLLSDRFSAERPKGSFSTLEIQRTEQGDSAMYLCASSRGGRGNEQYFGPGTRLTVT.